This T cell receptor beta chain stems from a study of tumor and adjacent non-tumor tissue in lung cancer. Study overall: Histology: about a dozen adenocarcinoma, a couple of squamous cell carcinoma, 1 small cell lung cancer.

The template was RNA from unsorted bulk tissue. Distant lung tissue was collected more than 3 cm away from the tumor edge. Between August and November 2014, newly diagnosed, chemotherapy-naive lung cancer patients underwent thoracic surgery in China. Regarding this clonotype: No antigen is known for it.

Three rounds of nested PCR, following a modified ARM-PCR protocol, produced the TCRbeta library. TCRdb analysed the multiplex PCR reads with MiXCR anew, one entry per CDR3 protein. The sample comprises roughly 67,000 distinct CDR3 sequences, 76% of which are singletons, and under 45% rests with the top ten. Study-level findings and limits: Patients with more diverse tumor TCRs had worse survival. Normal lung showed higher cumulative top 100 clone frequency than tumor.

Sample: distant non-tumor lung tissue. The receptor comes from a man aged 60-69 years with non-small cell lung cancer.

The CDR3 bases are TGCGCCAGCAAATCCACTTTAGGTGGGGACCAAGAGACCCAGTACTTC. Protein sequence: CASKSTLGGDQETQYF. V gene TRBV5-1 combines with J gene TRBJ2-5; no firm D call. Per the germline V gene, CDR1 is SGHRS and CDR2 is YFSETQ. CDR3 length: 16 amino acids. The V end was cut by 6 bases, the J end by 0 bases, with 18 bases between.